This is a list of T cell receptor beta chains from one sample in a study of follicular helper T cells after annual influenza vaccination. Clones were read by immunoSEQ multiplex PCR, and TCRdb kept only the in-frame ones, dropping some. The sample comprises approximately 9,000 clones, roughly 80% of which are singletons, and about 3.8% rests with the top ten. This sample comprised CXCR5+ CD38- circulating T follicular helper cells from blood, obtained 7 days after influenza vaccination. These receptors all come from an adult who received the influenza vaccine. The CDR3 runs from the conserved cysteine through the conserved F or W. The order of the fields is CDR3 protein, CDR3 DNA, D gene, clone size, J gene, V gene. A D gene is named only where the DNA matches it firmly. Rows may omit the clone size; those that give it use once, few, many or a size class.

CDR3: CASSLSGQGNGNTIYF; DNA: TGCGCCAGCAGCCTCAGCGGACAGGGGAACGGAAACACCATATATTTT; D: TRBD1; size: NA; J: TRBJ1-3; V: TRBV5-1
CDR3: CASSYRTGDSPLHF; DNA: TGTGCCAGCAGCTACAGGACAGGGGATTCACCCCTCCACTTT; D: TRBD1; size: few; J: TRBJ1-6; V: TRBV6-5
CDR3: CASSATHGGVKEQYF; DNA: TGTGCCAGCAGTGCGACCCACGGGGGAGTGAAAGAGCAGTACTTC; D: NA; size: NA; J: TRBJ2-7; V: TRBV6-1
CDR3: CASTRNTEAFF; DNA: TGTGCCAGCACCAGGAACACTGAAGCTTTCTTT; D: NA; size: NA; J: TRBJ1-1; V: TRBV25-1
CDR3: CASSLGLGTGNTGELFF; DNA: TGTGCCAGCAGTTTAGGGTTAGGGACAGGGAACACCGGGGAGCTGTTTTTT; D: TRBD1; size: NA; J: TRBJ2-2; V: TRBV28
CDR3: CASRKDTEAFF; DNA: TGTGCCAGCAGAAAAGACACTGAAGCTTTCTTT; D: NA; size: NA; J: TRBJ1-1; V: TRBV6-1
CDR3: CAWSKGAYSNQPQHF; DNA: TGTGCCTGGAGTAAGGGAGCTTATAGCAATCAGCCCCAGCATTTT; D: NA; size: NA; J: TRBJ1-5; V: TRBV30
CDR3: CASSDRTGVVGELFF; DNA: TGTGCCAGCAGCGATAGGACCGGGGTGGTCGGGGAGCTGTTTTTT; D: NA; size: NA; J: TRBJ2-2; V: TRBV2
CDR3: CASRSRGEAFF; DNA: TGTGCCAGCCGAAGTAGGGGAGAAGCTTTCTTT; D: NA; size: few; J: TRBJ1-1; V: TRBV19
CDR3: CASSLGGSGRASGLFF; DNA: TGTGCCAGCAGCTTGGGCGGTAGCGGGAGGGCCTCGGGTCTTTTCTTC; D: TRBD2; size: NA; J: TRBJ2-1; V: TRBV5-8